The text below deals with one T cell receptor (beta chain). Its recognized antigen is unknown. The input lacks base qualities; no much larger clone sits a single base away. This specimen comes from a study of spatial heterogeneity in lung cancer (dated by TCRdb to the late 2010s). About the full investigation: Beta-chain transcripts were consistently detected in greater numbers than alpha-chain transcripts, which likely reflects a higher abundance of beta-chain transcripts. A strong correlation was found between TCR transcript counts in tumor regions and a T cell transcriptional module score from matched bulk RNA-seq. In the raw uncorrected reads, each unique combination of TCR and UMI appeared more than ten times on average. In non-small cell lung cancer, the study quantitatively compared TCR alpha and beta repertoires across several tumor regions, matched nontumor lung, and blood. TCR repertoire features were related to nonsynonymous mutation counts determined by whole-exome sequencing of tumor tissue. At surgery, 200 or so tumor regions, 64 matched nontumor lung samples and 56 PBMC samples were TCR-sequenced for both alpha and beta chains. Results and caveats for the whole study, not just this receptor: Counts of ubiquitous and regional expanded TCRs were found to correlate with counts of ubiquitous and regional nonsynonymous mutations, respectively. Confirming at a functional level the hypothesis that regional TCRs recognize regional mutations was considered to require additional single-cell paired TCR alpha and beta sequencing. TCR-seq coverage of tumor T cells was estimated at only around 6.7% for alpha chains and 13% for beta chains. A correlation was observed between the number of expanded intratumoral alpha and beta TCRs and the tumor nonsynonymous mutation count.

Reading the label with the study, this specimen's time point is: sample taken at primary tumor resection. Samples were obtained from around 72 patients with early-stage, untreated non-small cell lung cancer from the lung TRACERx cohort. TCR sequencing used whole RNA extracted from tumor and nontumor lung tissue, or from cryopreserved PBMC samples, without cell sorting. Patients were selected for TCR sequencing only if sufficient RNA was available from at least two tumor regions. Tumor and adjacent nontumor lung specimens were reviewed by a lung pathologist before selection. The receptor library was made with 5' RACE. The reads were generated on a NextSeq 500. In the TCR library protocol, a unique molecular identifier was attached to each TCR cDNA molecule so that PCR and sequencing errors could be corrected. The authors' pipeline ran thus. TCR identification, UMI-based error correction and CDR3 extraction were all carried out with Decombinator tools. TCRs above a frequency of 2 per 1,000, corresponding to the top 1% of the tumor frequency distribution, were defined as expanded. Expanded tumor TCRs statistically deemed absent (corrected P<0.05) from at least one tumor region were classed as regional, and all other expanded tumor TCRs were classed as ubiquitous. Renyi diversity was calculated using the R vegan package after each repertoire was subsampled 100 times to 5,000 TCRs. CDR3 similarity networks were built from amino acid triplet string-kernel similarity, connecting CDR3s with pairwise similarity above 0.82. The public reads were reanalyzed by TCRdb: fastp trimming at Q25, MiXCR alignment, in-frame beta chains only. Here each entry gathers all rows of one CDR3 protein and keeps the most common genes and DNA. What appears here as the V and J calls and clone size reflects TCRdb's work, not the paper's. The sample has fewer than 6,000 distinct CDR3 sequences on record, 4.5% to 5.5% of them singletons. The ten top clones hold roughly 21% of the sample.

V sheds 3 bases and J sheds 2 bases, leaving 17 bases between their ends. According to the germline V gene, CDR1 reads SGHRS and CDR2 reads YFSETQ. The CDR3 numbers 17 residues from cysteine through phenylalanine. Just CDR3 DNA is preserved here, 51 bases in frame from base 1. This sequence originates from a male donor with early-stage non-small cell lung cancer. The chain was built from TRBV5-1 and TRBJ1-4; no D segment can be confidently identified. Here the sequenced sample was lung tumor tissue, taken at surgery. CDR3 protein: CASSSRGGLGTNEKLFF. The bases are TGCGCCAGCAGCTCGAGAGGCGGGCTAGGGACTAATGAAAAACTGTTTTTT.